This T cell receptor (beta chain) was recorded in a study of regulatory T cells in long-lasting Graves disease. CDR3 length: 15 amino acids. Trimming stripped 0 bases from V and 6 bases from J, with 12 bases between. Germline V gene lookup returns CDR1 SGDLS and CDR2 YYNGEE. Time point: newly diagnosed GD, antithyroid drugs for less than 3 months. Preparation of the TCR library used RNA extracted from PBMCs. Building the TCR beta libraries relied on iRepertoire HTBI primers, and CDR3 regions underwent Arm-PCR. A single record per CDR3 protein comes from TCRdb applying MiXCR to the multiplex PCR reads. Of around 420,000 distinct CDR3 sequences listed, 14% to 15% are singletons. This sample also appeared in a second study, on T cells in Graves' hyperthyroidism and ophthalmopathy.

V gene TRBV9 combines with J gene TRBJ2-2; possible D gene TRBD1, 5 bases. Sample: peripheral blood mononuclear cells (PBMCs), taken at new diagnosis, from a patient treated with antithyroid drugs. This receptor was identified in a woman aged 40 to 50 with Graves disease. The CDR3 loop is CASSVEGSNPGELFF. CDR3 nucleotides: TGTGCCAGCAGCGTAGAGGGGTCAAATCCCGGGGAGCTGTTTTTT.